A single T cell receptor beta chain is shown here with its context. Its specificity is unknown. This could be a read error, since a much larger clone is one nucleotide away. V lost 8 bases and J lost 0, with 20 bases in between. There are 16 residues in the CDR3. CDR1 MDHEN and CDR2 SYDVKM come from the germline V gene. TCRdb fed the multiplex PCR reads into MiXCR, producing one record per CDR3 protein. This table holds about 230,000 distinct CDR3 sequences, about 32% found once. The sample originates from a study of breast tumors, draining lymph nodes, adjacent tissues. Study-level results: Luminal-like breast cancer showed significantly higher tumor–nontumor repertoire similarity than basal-like.

Breast cancer patients provided tissue from their axillary draining lymph nodes. The chain is built from TRBV28 and TRBJ2-7, with D hard to call. This clonotype originated in a female donor with breast cancer. Some clones in this sample may be carry-over from other donors' samples. The specimen sequenced was axillary lymph node tissue. The CDR3 DNA is TGTGCCAGCGGTGGGCTTGGAGCGCCAAGCTCCTACGAGCAGTACTTC. Amino acids: CASGGLGAPSSYEQYF.